This TCR beta chain is from a study of blood T cell repertoires in COVID-19. Study-level information: Collection of acute and convalescent COVID-19 samples took place in the United States, Italy and Spain. T cells, B-cell-depleted T cells, or PBMCs supplied cDNA or gDNA.

This CDR3 has 16 amino acids. The V gene's germline CDR1 is SGHDT and CDR2 YYEEEE. The ends lost 4 bases at V and 2 bases at J; junction bases unmatched: 4. As handled by the study authors: How many nucleated cells were present was estimated from reference gene primer amplification. The protocol was immunoSEQ multiplex PCR, while the TCRdb copy is restricted to in-frame clones and leaves out a portion. That table supplies the V and J calls and clone size; D and trimming were determined from the DNA. The data contain 350,000 to 550,000 clones, around 88% of them singletons. What was sequenced was peripheral blood. The sequence was obtained from a woman under 40 with acute or convalescent COVID-19. The V and J genes are TRBV5-6 and TRBJ2-7; 15 nucleotides line up with TRBD2. The CDR3 is CASSIRTSGGAYEQYF. In DNA, the CDR3 is TGTGCCAGCAGCATCAGGACTAGCGGGGGGGCCTACGAGCAGTACTTC.